The clone carrying this T cell receptor (beta chain) was seen only a few times. These data are taken from a study of blood T cell repertoires in COVID-19. Looking at the study overall: Some COVID-19 samples were acute and others convalescent; all came from the United States, Italy and Spain. The cDNA or gDNA used as material had been derived from T cells, B-cell-depleted T cells, or PBMCs.

Looked up from germline, CDR1 is MDHEN and CDR2 is SYDVKM. The V end was cut by 5 bases, the J end by 14 bases, with 19 bases between. This CDR3 is 13 amino acids long. Authors' data handling: Estimates of nucleated cell counts were drawn from the amplification of reference gene primers. Assay: immunoSEQ multiplex PCR; the TCRdb copy retains only in-frame clones and omits some. V and J calls plus clone size are reproduced from that table; the DNA served to infer D and trimming. The sample contains roughly 190,000 clones, approximately 79% of which appear only once. The rearrangement links TRBV28 to TRBJ2-1; D is possibly TRBD1 (6 bases). The TCR originated in a woman aged 45-60 years with acute or convalescent COVID-19. The sample taken for sequencing was peripheral blood. The CDR3 DNA reads as TGTGCCAGCAGTCTCATACAGGGACCTTTAAAGTTCTTC. Residues: CASSLIQGPLKFF.